This T cell receptor (beta chain) is drawn from a study of T cells after yellow fever vaccination. Findings of the study overall: Booster sampling recovered most clones from primary vaccination (96% CD4, roughly 86% CD8).

Regarding this clonotype: Its specificity is unknown.

In making TCR cDNA, 5'RACE template switching added a universal primer site and UMIs to it. Via MiXCR, TCRdb re-called the 5' RACE reads, giving one row per CDR3 protein. In the table there are 500,000 to 650,000 distinct CDR3 sequences, around 17% of which are singletons. Sample: PBMCs, taken about 5 days after the first yellow fever vaccination. This clonotype originated in a man younger than 35 who received the YFV17D yellow fever vaccine.

As DNA, the CDR3 is TGCGCCAGCAGCTTGGAATGGGGGCTCTTTTCCTACGAGCAGTACTTC. This codes for CASSLEWGLFSYEQYF. The chain uses TRBV5-1 and TRBJ2-7; tentatively, D is TRBD1 (6 bases). The ends were cut back, 0 bases at V and 1 base at J, with 14 bases in the middle. This CDR3 is 16 amino acids long. The germline V gene encodes CDR1 SGHRS and CDR2 YFSETQ.